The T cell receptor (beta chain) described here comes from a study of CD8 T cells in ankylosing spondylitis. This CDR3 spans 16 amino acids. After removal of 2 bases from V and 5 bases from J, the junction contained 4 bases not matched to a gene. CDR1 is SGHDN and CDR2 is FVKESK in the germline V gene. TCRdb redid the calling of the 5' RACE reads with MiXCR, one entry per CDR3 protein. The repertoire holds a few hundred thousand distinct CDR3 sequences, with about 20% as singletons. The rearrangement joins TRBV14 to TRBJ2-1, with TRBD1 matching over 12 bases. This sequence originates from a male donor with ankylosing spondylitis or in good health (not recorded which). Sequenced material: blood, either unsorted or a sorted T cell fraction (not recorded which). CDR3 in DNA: TGTGCCAGCAGCCAAACGGGACAGGGGGCGAACAATGAGCAGTTCTTC. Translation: CASSQTGQGANNEQFF.